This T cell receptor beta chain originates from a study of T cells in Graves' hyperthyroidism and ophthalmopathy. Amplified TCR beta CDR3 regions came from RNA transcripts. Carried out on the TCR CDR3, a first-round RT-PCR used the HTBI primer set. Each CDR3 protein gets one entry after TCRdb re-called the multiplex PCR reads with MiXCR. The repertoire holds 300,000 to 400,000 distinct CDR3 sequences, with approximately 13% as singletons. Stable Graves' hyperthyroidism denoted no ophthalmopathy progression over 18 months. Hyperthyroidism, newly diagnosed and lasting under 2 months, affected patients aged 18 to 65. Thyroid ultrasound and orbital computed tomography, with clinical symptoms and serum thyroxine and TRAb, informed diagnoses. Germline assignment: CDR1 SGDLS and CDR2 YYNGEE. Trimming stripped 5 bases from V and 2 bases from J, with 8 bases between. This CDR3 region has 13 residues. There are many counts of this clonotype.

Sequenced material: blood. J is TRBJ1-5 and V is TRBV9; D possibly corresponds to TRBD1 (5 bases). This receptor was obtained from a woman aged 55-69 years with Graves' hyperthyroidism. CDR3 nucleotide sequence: TGTGCCAGCAGGGGACGGGGCAATCAGCCCCAGCATTTT. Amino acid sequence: CASRGRGNQPQHF.